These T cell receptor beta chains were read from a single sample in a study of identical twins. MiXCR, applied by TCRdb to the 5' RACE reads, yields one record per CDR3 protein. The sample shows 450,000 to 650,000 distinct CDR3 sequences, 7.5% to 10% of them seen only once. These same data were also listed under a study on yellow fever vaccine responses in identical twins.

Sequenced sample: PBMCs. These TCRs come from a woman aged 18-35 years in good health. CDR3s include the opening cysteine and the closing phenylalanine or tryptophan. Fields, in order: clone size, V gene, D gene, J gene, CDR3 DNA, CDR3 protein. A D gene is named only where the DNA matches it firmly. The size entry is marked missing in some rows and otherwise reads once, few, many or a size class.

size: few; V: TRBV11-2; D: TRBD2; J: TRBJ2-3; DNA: TGTGCCAGCAGCTCAAACCCACAGCGGGGGCGGGATACGCAGTATTTT; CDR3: CASSSNPQRGRDTQYF
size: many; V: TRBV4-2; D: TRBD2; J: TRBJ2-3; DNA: TGTGCCAGCACCCCAACAGCGGGGGGGCCCAGCACAGATACGCAGTATTTT; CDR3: CASTPTAGGPSTDTQYF
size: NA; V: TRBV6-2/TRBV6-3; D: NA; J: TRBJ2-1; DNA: TGTGCCAGCAGTTATTTAGGGACAATTGGGGGCGGTAAGCAGTTCTTC; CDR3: CASSYLGTIGGGKQFF
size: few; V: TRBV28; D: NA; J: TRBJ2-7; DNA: TGTGCCAGCAGCCCCCTAGGCGCCGAGCAGTACTTC; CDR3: CASSPLGAEQYF
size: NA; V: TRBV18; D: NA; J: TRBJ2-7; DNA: TGTGCCAGCTCCCAAATCCCCGGCGACAGCTCGTCGTTC; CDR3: CASSQIPGDSSSF
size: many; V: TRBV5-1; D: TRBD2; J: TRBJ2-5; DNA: TGCGCCAGCAGCTTGTTCGGGGGGGCCGGAGAAGAGACCCAGTACTTC; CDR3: CASSLFGGAGEETQYF
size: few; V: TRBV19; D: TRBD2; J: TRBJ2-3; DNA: TGTGCCAGTAGTATTCTCCCAACGGGACTAGGGGACGGAGACACAGATACGCAGTATTTT; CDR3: CASSILPTGLGDGDTDTQYF
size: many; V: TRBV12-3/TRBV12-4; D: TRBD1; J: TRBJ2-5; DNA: TGTGCCAGCAGTTTCGGACAGGGCGGAAAAGAGACCCAGTACTTC; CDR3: CASSFGQGGKETQYF
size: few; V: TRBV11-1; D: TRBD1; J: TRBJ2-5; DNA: TGTGCCAGCAGCTCCGCCGGGACAGGGGGCATGAGGCAAGAGACCCAGTACTTC; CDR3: CASSSAGTGGMRQETQYF
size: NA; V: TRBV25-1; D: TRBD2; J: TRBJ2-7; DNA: TGTGCCAGCAGTGGGGGGGGGAGCACCGAGCAGTACTTC; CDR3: CASSGGGSTEQYF
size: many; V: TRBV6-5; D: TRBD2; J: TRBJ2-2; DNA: TGTGCCAGCAGTTACCTGGTGACTAGCGGGGTTACCGGGGAGCTGTTTTTT; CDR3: CASSYLVTSGVTGELFF
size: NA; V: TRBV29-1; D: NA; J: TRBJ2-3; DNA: TGCAGCGTTGCCCCAAGGCTCACAGATACGCAGTATTTT; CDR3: CSVAPRLTDTQYF
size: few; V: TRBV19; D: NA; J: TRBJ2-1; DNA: TGTGCCAGTAATCGGGGTGAGGGACGAAGCGACCGTGAGCAGTTCTTC; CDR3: CASNRGEGRSDREQFF
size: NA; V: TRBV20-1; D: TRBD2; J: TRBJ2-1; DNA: TGCAGTGCCTCAACTAGCGGGGGGGCGTCGGAGCAGTTCTTC; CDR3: CSASTSGGASEQFF
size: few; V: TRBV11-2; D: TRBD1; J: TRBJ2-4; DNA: TGTGCCAGCAGCCTACGACAGGGGGCTAATTCGCTAGCCAAAAACATTCAGTACTTC; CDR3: CASSLRQGANSLAKNIQYF
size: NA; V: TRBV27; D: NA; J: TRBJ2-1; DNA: TGTGCCAGCAGTTTATCAAACAGGGTGAGCTACAATGAGCAGTTCTTC; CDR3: CASSLSNRVSYNEQFF
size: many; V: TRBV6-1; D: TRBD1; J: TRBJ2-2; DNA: TGTGCCAGCAACGGCTATAAACAGGGGGCGATCACCGGGGAGCTGTTTTTT; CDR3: CASNGYKQGAITGELFF
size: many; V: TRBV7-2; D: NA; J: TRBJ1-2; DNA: TGTGCCAGCCGAGAGGGGGGTATTGACTATGGCTACACCTTC; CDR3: CASREGGIDYGYTF
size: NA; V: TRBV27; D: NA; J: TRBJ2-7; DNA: TGTGCCAGCAGTCTGACCGACGATTACTACGAGCAGTACTTC; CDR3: CASSLTDDYYEQYF
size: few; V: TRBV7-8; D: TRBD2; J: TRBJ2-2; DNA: TGTGCCAGCAGCCCCAATGGACTAGCGGGGGGGCACACCGGGGAGCTGTTTTTT; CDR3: CASSPNGLAGGHTGELFF
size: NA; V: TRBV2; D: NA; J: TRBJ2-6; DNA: TGTGCCAGCCGAATCGCTGGGCGGGCCAACGTCCTGACTTTC; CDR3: CASRIAGRANVLTF
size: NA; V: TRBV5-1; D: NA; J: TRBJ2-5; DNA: TGCGCCAGCAGCTTCTTTTGGGGTATCAGGGAAGGGGGCCAAGAGACCCAGTACTTC; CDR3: CASSFFWGIREGGQETQYF
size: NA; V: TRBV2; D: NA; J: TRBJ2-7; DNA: TGTGCCAGCAGTAGAGAAACAGGATCCTACGAGCAGTACTTC; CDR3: CASSRETGSYEQYF